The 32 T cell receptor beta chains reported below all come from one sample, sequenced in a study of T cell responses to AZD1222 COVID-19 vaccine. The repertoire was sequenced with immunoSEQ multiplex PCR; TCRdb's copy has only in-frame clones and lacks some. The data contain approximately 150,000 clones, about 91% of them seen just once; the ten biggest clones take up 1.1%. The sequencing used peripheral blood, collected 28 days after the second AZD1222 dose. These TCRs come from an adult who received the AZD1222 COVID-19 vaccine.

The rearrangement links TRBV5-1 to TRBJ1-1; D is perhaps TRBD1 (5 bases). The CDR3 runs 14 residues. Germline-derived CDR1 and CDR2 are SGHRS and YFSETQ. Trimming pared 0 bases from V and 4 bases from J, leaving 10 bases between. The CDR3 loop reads CASSLEGAATEAFF. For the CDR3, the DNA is TGCGCCAGCAGCTTGGAAGGGGCCGCCACTGAAGCTTTCTTT. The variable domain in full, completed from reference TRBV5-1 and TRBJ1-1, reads KAGVTQTPRYLIKTRGQQVTLSCSPISGHRSVSWYQQTPGQGLQFLFEYFSETQRNKGNFPGRFSGRQFSNSRSEMNVSTLELGDSALYLCASSLEGAATEAFFGQGTRLTVV.

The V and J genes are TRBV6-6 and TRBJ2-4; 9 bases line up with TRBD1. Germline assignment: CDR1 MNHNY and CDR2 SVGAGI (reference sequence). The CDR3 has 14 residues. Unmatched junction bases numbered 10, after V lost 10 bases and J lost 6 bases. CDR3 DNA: TGTGCCATCACAGGGGGCGATGTTGGAAACATTCAGTACTTC. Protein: CAITGGDVGNIQYF.

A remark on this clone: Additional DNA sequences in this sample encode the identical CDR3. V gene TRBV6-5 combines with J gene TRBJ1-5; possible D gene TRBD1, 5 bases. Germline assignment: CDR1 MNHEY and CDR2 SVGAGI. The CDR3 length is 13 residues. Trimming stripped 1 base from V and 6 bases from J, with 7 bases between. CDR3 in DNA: TGTGCCAGCAGTTACTTGGGGGGTCAGCCCCAGCATTTT. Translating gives CASSYLGGQPQHF.

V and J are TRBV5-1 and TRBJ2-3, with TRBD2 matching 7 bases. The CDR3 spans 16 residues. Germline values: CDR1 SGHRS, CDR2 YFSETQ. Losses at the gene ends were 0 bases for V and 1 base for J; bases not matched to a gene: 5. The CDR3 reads CASSLDGGSGTDTQYF. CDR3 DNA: TGCGCCAGCAGCTTGGATGGCGGGAGTGGCACAGATACGCAGTATTTT.

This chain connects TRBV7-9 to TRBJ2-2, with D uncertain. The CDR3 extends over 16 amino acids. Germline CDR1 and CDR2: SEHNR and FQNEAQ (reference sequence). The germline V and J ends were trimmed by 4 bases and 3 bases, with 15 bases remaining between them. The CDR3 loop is CASSSSGVGDTGELFF. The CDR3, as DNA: TGTGCCAGCAGCTCCTCCGGCGTTGGGGACACCGGGGAGCTGTTTTTT.

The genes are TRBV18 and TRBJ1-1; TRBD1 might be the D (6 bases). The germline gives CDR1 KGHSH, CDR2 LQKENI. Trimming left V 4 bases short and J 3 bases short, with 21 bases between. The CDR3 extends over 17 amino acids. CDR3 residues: CASSLRPQGFADTEAFF. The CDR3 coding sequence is TGTGCCAGCTCACTTAGGCCGCAGGGGTTTGCGGACACTGAAGCTTTCTTT.

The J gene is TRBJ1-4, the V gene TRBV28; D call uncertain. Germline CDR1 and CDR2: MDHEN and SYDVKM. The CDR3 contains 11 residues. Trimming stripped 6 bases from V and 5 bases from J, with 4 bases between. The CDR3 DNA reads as TGTGCCAGCAGGCAAAATGAAAAACTGTTTTTT. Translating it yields CASRQNEKLFF.

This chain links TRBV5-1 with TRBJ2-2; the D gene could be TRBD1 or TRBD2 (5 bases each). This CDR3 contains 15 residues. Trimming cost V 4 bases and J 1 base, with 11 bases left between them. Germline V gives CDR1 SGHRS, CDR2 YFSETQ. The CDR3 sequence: CASSPGTENTGELFF. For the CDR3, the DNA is TGCGCCAGCAGCCCGGGGACGGAGAACACCGGGGAGCTGTTTTTT.

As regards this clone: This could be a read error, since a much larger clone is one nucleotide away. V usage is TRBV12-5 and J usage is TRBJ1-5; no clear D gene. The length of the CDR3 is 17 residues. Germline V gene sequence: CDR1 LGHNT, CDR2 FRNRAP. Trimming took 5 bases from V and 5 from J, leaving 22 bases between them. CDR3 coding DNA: TGTGCTAGTGGTCCGACAATGATGGGCAGTGAGGATCAGCCCCAGCATTTT. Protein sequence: CASGPTMMGSEDQPQHF. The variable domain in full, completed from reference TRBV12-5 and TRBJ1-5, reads DARVTQTPRHKVTEMGQEVTMRCQPILGHNTVFWYRQTMMQGLELLAYFRNRAPLDDSGMPKDRFSAEMPDATLATLKIQPSEPRDSAVYFCASGPTMMGSEDQPQHFGDGTRLSIL.

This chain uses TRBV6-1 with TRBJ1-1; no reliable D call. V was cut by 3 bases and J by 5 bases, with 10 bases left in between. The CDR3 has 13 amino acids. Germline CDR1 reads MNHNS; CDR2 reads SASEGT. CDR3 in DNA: TGTGCCAGCAGTGATGGTCTGGGGACTGAAGCTTTCTTT. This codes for CASSDGLGTEAFF.

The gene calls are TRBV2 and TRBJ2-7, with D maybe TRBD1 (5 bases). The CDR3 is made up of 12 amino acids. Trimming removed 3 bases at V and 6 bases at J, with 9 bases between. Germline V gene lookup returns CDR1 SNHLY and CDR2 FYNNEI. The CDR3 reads CASSDLGLEQYF. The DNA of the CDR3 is TGTGCCAGCAGTGATTTGGGGCTCGAGCAGTACTTC.

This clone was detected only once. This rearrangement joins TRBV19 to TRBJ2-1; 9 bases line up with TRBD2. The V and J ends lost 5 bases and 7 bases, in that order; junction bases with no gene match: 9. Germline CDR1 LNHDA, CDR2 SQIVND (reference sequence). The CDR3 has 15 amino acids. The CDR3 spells CASSDGGGAINEQFF. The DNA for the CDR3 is TGTGCCAGTAGTGACGGCGGGGGGGCCATAAATGAGCAGTTCTTC.

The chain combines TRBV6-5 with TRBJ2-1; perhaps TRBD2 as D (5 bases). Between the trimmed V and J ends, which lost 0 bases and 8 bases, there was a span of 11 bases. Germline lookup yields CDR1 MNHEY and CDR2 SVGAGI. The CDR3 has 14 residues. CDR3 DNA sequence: TGTGCCAGCAGTTACTCGAGGACTTCCGATGAGCAGTTCTTC. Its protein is CASSYSRTSDEQFF.

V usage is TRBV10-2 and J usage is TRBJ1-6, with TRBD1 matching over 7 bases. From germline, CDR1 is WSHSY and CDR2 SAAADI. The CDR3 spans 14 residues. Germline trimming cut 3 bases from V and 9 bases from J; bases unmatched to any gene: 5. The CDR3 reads CASSDTRGGSPLHF. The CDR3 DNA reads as TGCGCCAGCAGTGACACCAGGGGGGGTTCACCCCTCCACTTT.

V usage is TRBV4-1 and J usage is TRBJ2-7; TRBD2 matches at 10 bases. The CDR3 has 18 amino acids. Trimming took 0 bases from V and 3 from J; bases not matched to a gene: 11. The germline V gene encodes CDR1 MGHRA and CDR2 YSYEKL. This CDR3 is CASSQDWGTSGADYEQYF. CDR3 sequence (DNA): TGCGCCAGCAGCCAAGATTGGGGTACTAGCGGGGCAGACTACGAGCAGTACTTC.

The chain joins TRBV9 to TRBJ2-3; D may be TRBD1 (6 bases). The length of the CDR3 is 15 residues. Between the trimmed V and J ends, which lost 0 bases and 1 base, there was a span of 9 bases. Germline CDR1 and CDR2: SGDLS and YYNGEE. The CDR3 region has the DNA TGTGCCAGCAGCGTAGGACAGGTGGGCACAGATACGCAGTATTTT. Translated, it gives CASSVGQVGTDTQYF. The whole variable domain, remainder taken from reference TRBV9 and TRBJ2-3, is DSGVTQTPKHLITATGQRVTLRCSPRSGDLSVYWYQQSLDQGLQFLIQYYNGEERAKGNILERFSAQQFPDLHSELNLSSLELGDSALYFCASSVGQVGTDTQYFGPGTRLTVL.

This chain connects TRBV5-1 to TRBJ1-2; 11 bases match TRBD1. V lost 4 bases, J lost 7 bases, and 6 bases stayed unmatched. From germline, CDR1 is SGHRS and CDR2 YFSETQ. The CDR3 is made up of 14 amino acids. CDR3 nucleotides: TGCGCCAGCAGCCCCCTGGGACAGGGGGGTGGCTACACCTTC. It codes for CASSPLGQGGGYTF.

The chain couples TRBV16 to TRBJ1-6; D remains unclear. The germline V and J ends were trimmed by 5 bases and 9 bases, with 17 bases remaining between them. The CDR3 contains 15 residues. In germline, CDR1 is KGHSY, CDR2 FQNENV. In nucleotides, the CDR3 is TGTGCCAGCAGCAATCCTCGTTTTACCCTTTCACCCCTCCACTTT. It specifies CASSNPRFTLSPLHF.

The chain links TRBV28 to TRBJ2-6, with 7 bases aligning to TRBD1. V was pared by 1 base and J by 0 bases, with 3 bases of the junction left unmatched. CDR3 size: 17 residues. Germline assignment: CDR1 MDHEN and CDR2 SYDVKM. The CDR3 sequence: CASSLSGTVSGANVLTF. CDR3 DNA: TGTGCCAGCAGTTTATCGGGGACAGTCTCTGGGGCCAACGTCCTGACTTTC.

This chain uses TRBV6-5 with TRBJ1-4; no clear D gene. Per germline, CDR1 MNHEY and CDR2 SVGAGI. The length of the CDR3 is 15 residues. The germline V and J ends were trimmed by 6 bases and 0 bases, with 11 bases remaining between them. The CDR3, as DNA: TGTGCCAGCAGCCGAGGGTTTGCAACTAATGAAAAACTGTTTTTT. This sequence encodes CASSRGFATNEKLFF.

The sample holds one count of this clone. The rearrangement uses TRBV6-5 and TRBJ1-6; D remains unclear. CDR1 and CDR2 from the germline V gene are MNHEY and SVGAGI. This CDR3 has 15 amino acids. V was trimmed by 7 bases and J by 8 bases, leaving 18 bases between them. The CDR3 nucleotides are TGTGCCAGCAATCCTAAACTACCGAGGTATTCACCCCTCCACTTT. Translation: CASNPKLPRYSPLHF.

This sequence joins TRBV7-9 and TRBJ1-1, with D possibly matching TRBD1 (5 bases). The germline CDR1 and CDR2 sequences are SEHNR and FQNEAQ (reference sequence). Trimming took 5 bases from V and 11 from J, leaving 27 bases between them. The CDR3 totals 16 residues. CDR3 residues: CASSPLFDSGYEKAFF. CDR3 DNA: TGTGCCAGCAGCCCGCTGTTCGACAGCGGATACGAGAAGGCTTTCTTT.

CDR3 loop: CASKQTNYGYTF. The CDR3 nucleotides are TGTGCCAGCAAACAGACCAACTATGGCTACACCTTC. The rearrangement joins TRBV28 to TRBJ1-2; D is undetermined. Per germline, CDR1 MDHEN and CDR2 SYDVKM. Trimming cost V 7 bases and J 2 bases, with 8 bases left between them. CDR3 length equals 12 residues.

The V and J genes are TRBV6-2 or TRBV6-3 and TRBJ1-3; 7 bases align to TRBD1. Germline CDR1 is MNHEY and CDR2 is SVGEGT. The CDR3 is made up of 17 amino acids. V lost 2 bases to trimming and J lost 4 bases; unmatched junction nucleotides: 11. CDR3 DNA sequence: TGTGCCAGCAGTTACCCTCGACCCCGGGACAGCGGAAACACCATATATTTT. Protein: CASSYPRPRDSGNTIYF.

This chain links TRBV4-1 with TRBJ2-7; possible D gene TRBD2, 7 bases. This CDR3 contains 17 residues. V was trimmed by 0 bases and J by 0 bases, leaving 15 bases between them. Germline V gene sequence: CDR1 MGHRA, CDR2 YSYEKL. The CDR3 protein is CASSQDPGGSSSYEQYF. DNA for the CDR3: TGCGCCAGCAGCCAAGACCCGGGGGGCTCCAGCTCCTACGAGCAGTACTTC.

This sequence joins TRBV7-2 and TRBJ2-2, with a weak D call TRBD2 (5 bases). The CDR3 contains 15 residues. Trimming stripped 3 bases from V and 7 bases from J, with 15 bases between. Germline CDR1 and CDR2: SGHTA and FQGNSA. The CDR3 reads CASSFVRAANGELFF. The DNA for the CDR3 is TGTGCCAGCAGCTTCGTAAGAGCGGCCAACGGGGAGCTGTTTTTT.

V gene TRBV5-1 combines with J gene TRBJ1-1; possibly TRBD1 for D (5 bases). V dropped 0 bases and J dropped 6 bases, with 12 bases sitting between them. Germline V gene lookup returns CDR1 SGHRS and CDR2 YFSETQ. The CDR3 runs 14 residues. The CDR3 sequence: CASSLGDGAAEAFF. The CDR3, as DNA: TGCGCCAGCAGCTTGGGGGACGGGGCGGCTGAAGCTTTCTTT.

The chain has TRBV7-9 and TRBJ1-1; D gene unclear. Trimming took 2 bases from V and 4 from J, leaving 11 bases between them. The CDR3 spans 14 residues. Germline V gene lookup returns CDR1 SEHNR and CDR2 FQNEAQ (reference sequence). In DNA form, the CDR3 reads TGTGCCAGCAGCTTACTAGGGATGCCCACTGAAGCTTTCTTT. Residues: CASSLLGMPTEAFF.

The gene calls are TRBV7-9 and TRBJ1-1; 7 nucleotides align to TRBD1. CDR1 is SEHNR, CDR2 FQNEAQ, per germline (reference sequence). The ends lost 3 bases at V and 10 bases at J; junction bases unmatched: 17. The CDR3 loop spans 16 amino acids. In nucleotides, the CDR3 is TGTGCCAGCAGCTTGAGACAGGGCGACGCAATAGGTGGAGCTTTCTTT. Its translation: CASSLRQGDAIGGAFF.

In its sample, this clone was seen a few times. CDR3: CASSDAAENNEQFF. Written as DNA, the CDR3 is TGTGCCAGCAGTGACGCGGCCGAAAACAATGAGCAGTTCTTC. The chain employs TRBV6-4 and TRBJ2-1; D is unresolved. Trimming shortened V by 2 bases and J by 5 bases, and 10 bases separated the two germline ends. Germline V CDR1 and CDR2: MRHNA, SNTAGT. This CDR3 has 14 amino acids.

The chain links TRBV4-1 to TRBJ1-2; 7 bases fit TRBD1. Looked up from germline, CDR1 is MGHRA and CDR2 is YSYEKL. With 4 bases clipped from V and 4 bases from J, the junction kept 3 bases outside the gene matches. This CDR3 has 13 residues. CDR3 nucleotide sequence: TGCGCCAGCAGCCTGACAGGGATCTATGGCTACACCTTC. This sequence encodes CASSLTGIYGYTF.

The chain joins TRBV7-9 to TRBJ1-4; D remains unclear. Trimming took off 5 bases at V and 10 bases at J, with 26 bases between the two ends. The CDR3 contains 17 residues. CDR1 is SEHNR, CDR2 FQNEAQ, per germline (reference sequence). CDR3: CASSRPRVMKSRGKLFF. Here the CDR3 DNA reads TGTGCCAGCAGCCGACCGAGGGTAATGAAAAGCCGCGGAAAACTGTTTTTT.